A selection of T cell receptor beta chains follows, all from one sample in a study of cytomegalovirus exposure and HLA in healthy donors. Sequenced by immunoSEQ multiplex PCR; TCRdb stores in-frame clones only, minus some. This sample has over 110,000 clones, with approximately 79% found just once. The sequenced sample was PBMCs. These receptors all come from a woman between 45 and 60 years old in good health and CMV-seropositive. The CDR3 runs from the conserved cysteine through the conserved F or W. D genes are given only for firm matches. A row's size may be missing; if present it is once, few, many or a size class.

J gene	V gene	CDR3 length	clone size	D gene	CDR3 protein	CDR3 DNA
TRBJ2-2	TRBV21-1	19	NA	NA	CASSKTSGGPQLYTGELFF	TGTGCCAGCAGCAAGACTAGCGGGGGGCCTCAACTATACACCGGGGAGCTGTTTTTT
TRBJ2-7	TRBV5-1	14	few	NA	CASSLGGGSYEQYF	TGCGCCAGCAGCTTGGGAGGGGGCTCCTACGAGCAGTACTTC
TRBJ2-1	TRBV5-1	15	once	TRBD1	CASSKAQGARNEQFF	TGCGCCAGCAGCAAAGCACAGGGGGCGAGGAATGAGCAGTTCTTC
TRBJ2-2	TRBV10-3	14	once	TRBD2	CAIRAGTNTGELFF	TGTGCCATCAGAGCGGGGACGAACACCGGGGAGCTGTTTTTT
TRBJ2-5	TRBV7-8	15	NA	TRBD1	CASSLEAGGAETQYF	TGTGCCAGCAGCTTAGAAGCAGGGGGCGCGGAGACCCAGTACTTC
TRBJ2-7	TRBV5-6	13	NA	NA	CASSSGPGGEQYF	TGTGCCAGCAGCTCAGGGCCCGGTGGCGAGCAGTACTTC
TRBJ2-2	TRBV28	13	NA	NA	CASSLQGAGELFF	TGTGCCAGCAGCTTACAGGGTGCCGGGGAGCTGTTTTTT
TRBJ2-7	TRBV28	15	few	TRBD1	CASSKDRSSSYEQYF	TGTGCCAGCAGCAAGGACAGGTCGAGCTCCTACGAGCAGTACTTC
TRBJ2-2	TRBV27	16	NA	TRBD1	CASRPSGTVHTGELFF	TGTGCTAGCAGGCCTAGTGGGACAGTTCACACCGGGGAGCTGTTTTTT
TRBJ1-1	TRBV10-3	13	NA	NA	CAVRDIPNTEAFF	TGTGCCGTCAGGGACATACCTAACACTGAAGCTTTCTTT
TRBJ1-6	TRBV14	18	NA	TRBD1	CASSQDGTESSYNSPLHF	TGTGCCAGCAGCCAAGATGGGACAGAAAGCTCCTATAATTCACCCCTCCACTTT
TRBJ1-6	TRBV6-5	15	NA	NA	CASSYELGYNSPLHF	TGTGCCAGCAGTTACGAGCTCGGTTATAATTCACCCCTCCACTTT
TRBJ2-7	TRBV10-3	15	NA	NA	CAISGDRYLSYEQYF	TGTGCCATCAGCGGCGACAGGTACCTCTCCTACGAGCAGTACTTC
TRBJ2-3	TRBV2	15	few	TRBD2	CASSSSGGFTDTQYF	TGTGCCAGCAGTTCAAGCGGGGGCTTCACAGATACGCAGTATTTT
TRBJ2-7	TRBV29-1	14	NA	TRBD1	CSVEFRGRNYEQYF	TGCAGCGTTGAATTCAGGGGGCGTAACTACGAGCAGTACTTC
TRBJ2-7	TRBV4-1	17	NA	NA	CASSQDDFVRGNYEQYF	TGCGCCAGCAGCCAAGATGATTTCGTCCGGGGGAACTACGAGCAGTACTTC
TRBJ1-4	TRBV28	14	few	TRBD1	CASRGDRGQEKLFF	TGTGCCAGCAGAGGGGACAGGGGGCAAGAAAAACTGTTTTTT
TRBJ2-7	TRBV19	13	few	TRBD1	CASSNGRGREQYF	TGTGCCAGTAGCAATGGAAGGGGGCGCGAGCAGTACTTC
TRBJ2-1	TRBV27	17	NA	TRBD2	CASSLAAGALSYNEQFF	TGTGCCAGCAGTTTGGCAGCGGGGGCCCTCTCCTACAATGAGCAGTTCTTC
TRBJ1-5	TRBV7-9	14	few	NA	CASSLESGNQPQHF	TGTGCCAGCAGCTTAGAATCAGGTAATCAGCCCCAGCATTTT
TRBJ2-7	TRBV6-5	14	NA	TRBD1	CASSRGQGHLEQYF	TGTGCCAGCAGCCGTGGACAGGGCCATCTTGAGCAGTACTTC
TRBJ2-1	TRBV25-1	14	NA	NA	CASSDGGDYNEQFF	TGTGCCAGCAGTGATGGGGGCGACTACAATGAGCAGTTCTTC